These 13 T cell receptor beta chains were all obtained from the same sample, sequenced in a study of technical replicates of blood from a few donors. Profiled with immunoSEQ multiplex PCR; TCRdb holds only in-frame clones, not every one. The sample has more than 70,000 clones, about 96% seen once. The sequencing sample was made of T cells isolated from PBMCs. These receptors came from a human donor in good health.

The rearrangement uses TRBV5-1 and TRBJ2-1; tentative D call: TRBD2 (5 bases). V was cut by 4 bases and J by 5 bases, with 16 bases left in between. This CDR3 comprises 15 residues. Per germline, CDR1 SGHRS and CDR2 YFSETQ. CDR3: CASSPVSSGNNEQFF. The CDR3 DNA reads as TGCGCCAGCAGCCCTGTTTCCAGCGGAAACAATGAGCAGTTCTTC.

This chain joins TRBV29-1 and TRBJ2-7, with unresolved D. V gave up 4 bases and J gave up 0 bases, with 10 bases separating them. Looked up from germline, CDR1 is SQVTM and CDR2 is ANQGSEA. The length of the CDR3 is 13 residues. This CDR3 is CSVGSVSSYEQYF. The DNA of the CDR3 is TGCAGCGTTGGAAGCGTTAGCTCCTACGAGCAGTACTTC.

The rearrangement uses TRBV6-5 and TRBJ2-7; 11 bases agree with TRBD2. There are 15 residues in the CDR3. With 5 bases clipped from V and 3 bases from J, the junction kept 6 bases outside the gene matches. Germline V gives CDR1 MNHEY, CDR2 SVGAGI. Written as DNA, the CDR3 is TGTGCCAGCAGTCCCGGGACTAGCGGCTTCTACGAGCAGTACTTC. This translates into CASSPGTSGFYEQYF.

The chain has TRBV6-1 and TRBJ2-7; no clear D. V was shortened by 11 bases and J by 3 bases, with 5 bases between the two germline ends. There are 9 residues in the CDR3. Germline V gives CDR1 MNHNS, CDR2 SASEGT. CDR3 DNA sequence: TGTGCCTCCGGCTACGAGCAGTACTTC. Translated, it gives CASGYEQYF.

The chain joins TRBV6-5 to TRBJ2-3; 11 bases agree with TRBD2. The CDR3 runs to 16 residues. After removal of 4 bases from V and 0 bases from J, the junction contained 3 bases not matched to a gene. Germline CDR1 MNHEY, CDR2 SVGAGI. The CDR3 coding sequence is TGTGCCAGCAGTTTAGCGGGGGGGCTCAGCACAGATACGCAGTATTTT. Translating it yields CASSLAGGLSTDTQYF.

CDR3: CATSSADKHSNQPQHF. CDR3 nucleotide sequence: TGTGCCACCAGCTCGGCCGACAAACATAGCAATCAGCCCCAGCATTTT. The chain joins TRBV15 to TRBJ1-5; no clear D gene. CDR1 is LNHNV, CDR2 YYDKDF, per germline (reference sequence). The CDR3 runs 16 residues. Trimming removed 5 bases from V and 0 bases from J, with 14 bases in between.

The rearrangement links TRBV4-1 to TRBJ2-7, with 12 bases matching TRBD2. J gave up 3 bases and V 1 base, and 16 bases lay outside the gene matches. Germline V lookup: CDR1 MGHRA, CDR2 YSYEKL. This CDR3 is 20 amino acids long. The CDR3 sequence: CASSQVRQFTTSGRSYEQYF. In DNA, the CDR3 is TGCGCCAGCAGCCAAGTTCGTCAGTTCACGACTAGCGGGAGAAGCTACGAGCAGTACTTC.

CDR3 nucleotide sequence: TGCGCCAGCAGGACAGTTCCCTCCTACAATGAGCAGTTCTTC. Translation: CASRTVPSYNEQFF. This chain connects TRBV5-1 to TRBJ2-1; possibly TRBD1 for D (5 bases). With 5 bases removed from V and 0 bases from J, the gap between germline ends came to 9 bases. The CDR3 consists of 14 residues. Germline CDR1 reads SGHRS; CDR2 reads YFSETQ.

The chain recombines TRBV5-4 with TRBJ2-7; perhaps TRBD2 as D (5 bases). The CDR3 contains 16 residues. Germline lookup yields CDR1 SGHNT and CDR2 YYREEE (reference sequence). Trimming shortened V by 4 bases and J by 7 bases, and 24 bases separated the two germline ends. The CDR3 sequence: CASSPHDDPSGEEQYF. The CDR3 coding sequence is TGTGCCAGCAGCCCCCACGACGACCCGTCTGGGGAGGAGCAGTACTTC.

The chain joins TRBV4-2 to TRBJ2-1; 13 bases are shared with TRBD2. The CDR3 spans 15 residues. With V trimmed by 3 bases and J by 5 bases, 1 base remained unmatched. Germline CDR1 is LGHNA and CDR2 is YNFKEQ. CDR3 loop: CASSQGTSGDNEQFF. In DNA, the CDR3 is TGTGCCAGCAGCCAGGGGACTAGCGGGGACAATGAGCAGTTCTTC.

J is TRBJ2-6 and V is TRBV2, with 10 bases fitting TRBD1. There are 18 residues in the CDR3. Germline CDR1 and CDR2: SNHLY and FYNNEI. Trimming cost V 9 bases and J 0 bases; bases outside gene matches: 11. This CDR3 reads CASLDLGQGLSGANVLTF. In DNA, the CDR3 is TGTGCCAGTTTAGATCTGGGACAGGGGCTCTCTGGGGCCAACGTCCTGACTTTC.

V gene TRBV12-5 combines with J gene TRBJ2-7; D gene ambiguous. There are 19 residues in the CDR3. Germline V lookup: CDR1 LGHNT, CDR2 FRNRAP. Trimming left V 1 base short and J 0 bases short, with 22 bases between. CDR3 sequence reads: CASGLAPVLERSLSYEQYF. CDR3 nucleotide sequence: TGTGCTAGTGGTTTGGCTCCCGTTCTTGAGCGTTCTCTCTCCTACGAGCAGTACTTC.

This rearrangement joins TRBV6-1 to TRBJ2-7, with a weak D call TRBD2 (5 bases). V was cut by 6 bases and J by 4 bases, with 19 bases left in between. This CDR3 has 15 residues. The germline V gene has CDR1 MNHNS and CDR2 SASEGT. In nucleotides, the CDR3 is TGTGCCAGCAGCGACGAGGGAGATTTAGGATACGAGCAGTACTTC. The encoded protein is CASSDEGDLGYEQYF.